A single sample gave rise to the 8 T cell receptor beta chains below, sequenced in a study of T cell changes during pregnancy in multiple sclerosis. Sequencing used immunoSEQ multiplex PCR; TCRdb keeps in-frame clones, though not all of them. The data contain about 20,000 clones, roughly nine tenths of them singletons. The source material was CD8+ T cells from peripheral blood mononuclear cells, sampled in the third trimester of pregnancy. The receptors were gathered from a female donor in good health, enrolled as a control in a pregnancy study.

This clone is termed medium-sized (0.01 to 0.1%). CDR3 DNA: TGTGCCAGCTCATCCGGGGGGGACTCCTACGAGCAGTACTTC. Protein: CASSSGGDSYEQYF. The chain recombines TRBV6-1 with TRBJ2-7, with 8 positions matching TRBD2. Germline loops: CDR1 MNHNS, CDR2 SASEGT. The CDR3 has 14 amino acids. V shed 8 bases and J 0 bases; nucleotides not matched to a gene: 6.

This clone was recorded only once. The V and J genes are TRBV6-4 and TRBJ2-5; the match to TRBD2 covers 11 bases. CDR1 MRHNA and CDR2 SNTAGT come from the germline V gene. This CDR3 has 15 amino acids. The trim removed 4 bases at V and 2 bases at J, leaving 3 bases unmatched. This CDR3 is CASSVVAGGQETQYF. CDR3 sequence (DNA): TGTGCCAGCAGTGTGGTAGCGGGGGGGCAAGAGACCCAGTACTTC.

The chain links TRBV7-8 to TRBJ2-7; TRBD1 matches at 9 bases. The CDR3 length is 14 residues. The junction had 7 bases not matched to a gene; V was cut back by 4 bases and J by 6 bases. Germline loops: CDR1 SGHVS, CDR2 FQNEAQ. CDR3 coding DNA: TGTGCCAGCAGCTCGCCGGGACAGGGAGGCGAGCAGTACTTC. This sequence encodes CASSSPGQGGEQYF.

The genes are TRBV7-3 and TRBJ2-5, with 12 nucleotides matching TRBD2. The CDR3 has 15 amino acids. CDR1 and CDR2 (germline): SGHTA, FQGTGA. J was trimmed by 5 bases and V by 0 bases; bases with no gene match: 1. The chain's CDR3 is CASSLTGTSGETQYF. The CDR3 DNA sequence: TGTGCCAGCAGCTTAACCGGGACTAGCGGGGAGACCCAGTACTTC.

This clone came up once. CDR3 amino acids: CASSHDPAGGYNEQFF. The CDR3, as DNA: TGCGCCAGCAGCCATGACCCGGCGGGGGGATACAATGAGCAGTTCTTC. J is TRBJ2-1 and V is TRBV4-3; 8 nucleotides line up with TRBD2. Per germline, CDR1 LGHNA and CDR2 YSLEER. With V trimmed by 3 bases and J by 4 bases, 8 bases remained unmatched. The CDR3 is made up of 16 amino acids.

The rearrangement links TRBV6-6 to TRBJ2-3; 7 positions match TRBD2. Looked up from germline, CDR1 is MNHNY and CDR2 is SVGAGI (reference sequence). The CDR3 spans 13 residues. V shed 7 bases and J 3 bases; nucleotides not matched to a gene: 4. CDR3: CASNGGETDTQYF. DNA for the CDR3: TGTGCCAGCAATGGGGGGGAAACAGATACGCAGTATTTT.

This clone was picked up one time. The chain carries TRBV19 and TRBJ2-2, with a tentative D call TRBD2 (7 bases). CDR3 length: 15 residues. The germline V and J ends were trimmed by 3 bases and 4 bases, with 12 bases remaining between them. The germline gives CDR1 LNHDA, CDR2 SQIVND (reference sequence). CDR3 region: CASSIGGALTGELFF. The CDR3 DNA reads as TGTGCCAGTAGTATTGGGGGGGCCCTCACCGGGGAGCTGTTTTTT.

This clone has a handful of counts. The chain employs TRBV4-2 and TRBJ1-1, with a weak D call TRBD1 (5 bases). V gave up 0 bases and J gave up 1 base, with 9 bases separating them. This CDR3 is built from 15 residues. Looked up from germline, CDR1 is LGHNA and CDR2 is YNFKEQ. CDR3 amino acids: CASSQDQDRNTEAFF. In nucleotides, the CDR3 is TGTGCCAGCAGCCAAGATCAAGACAGGAACACTGAAGCTTTCTTT.